These T cell receptor beta chains were read from a single sample in a study of sequential checkpoint blockade in melanoma. TCRdb's copy holds only in-frame clones and misses some; the assay was immunoSEQ multiplex PCR. The profile shows fewer than 20,000 clones, over 60% of them singletons. Sequences were derived from tumor tissue (inferred from file names), sampled from a patient given nivolumab and ipilimumab in sequence. Receptors were obtained from a human donor with melanoma. Both conserved end residues are part of each CDR3.

V	J	CDR3
TRBV10-2	TRBJ1-1	CASSPGTAFEAFF
TRBV19	TRBJ2-3	CASSGDRGGTDTQYF
TRBV18	TRBJ2-2	CASSPPSVKFGELFF
TRBV14	TRBJ2-5	CASSRNQGPETQYF
TRBV28	TRBJ1-1	CASSSRDRGPPISFF
TRBV18	TRBJ2-4	CASSGDQDGIQYF
TRBV7-1	TRBJ2-1	CASSLGGQVGNEQFF
TRBV30	TRBJ1-1	CAWSPWGRSTEAFF
TRBV19	TRBJ2-3	CASSIEDSTDTQYF
TRBV9	TRBJ2-1	CASSVLGQEGNEQFF
TRBV30	TRBJ1-5	CAWSVQGNVRQPQHF
TRBV11-1	TRBJ2-5	CASSPLGGRQETQYF
TRBV5-1	TRBJ2-7	CASSSTSGTPEQYF
TRBV19	TRBJ1-5	CASAWGNQPQHF
TRBV18	TRBJ1-5	CASSLGQGNQPQHF
TRBV18	TRBJ2-5	CASSPRQGETQYF
TRBV11-3	TRBJ2-2	CASSHGAGGTGELFF
TRBV14	TRBJ2-3	CASSPYPAPDTQYF
TRBV27	TRBJ2-1	CASSRPAGGGENEQFF
TRBV6-8	TRBJ1-1	CASRGQGLNTEAFF
TRBV5-1	TRBJ2-7	CASSSGRSGTYEQYF
TRBV11-3	TRBJ1-4	CASSLEPRAGSRLFF
TRBV6-8	TRBJ1-1	CASSAGLGAFDTEAFF
TRBV2	TRBJ1-1	CASGREVRTEAFF
TRBV18	TRBJ2-2	CASSRTSNTGELFF
TRBV18	TRBJ2-3	CASSPLGRASTDTQYF
TRBV30	TRBJ2-7	CASKVRGEGYEQYF
TRBV7-5	TRBJ2-3	CASSRVAGGPFGTDTQYF
TRBV19	TRBJ2-5	CASSPGPFQETQYF
TRBV29-1	TRBJ1-1	CSVLDREPEAFF
TRBV28	TRBJ2-7	CASTASGSYEQYF
TRBV29-1	TRBJ2-5	CSVAPDRVRETQYF
TRBV11-3	TRBJ2-1	CASSPTGTGSYNEQFF
TRBV5-1	TRBJ1-6	CASSFQRDNSPLHF
TRBV6-8	TRBJ2-2	CASSDSSDNTGELFF
TRBV6-7	TRBJ1-1	CASTLNTEAFF
TRBV4-1	TRBJ1-1	CASSQDRVDTEAFF
TRBV16	TRBJ2-1	CASSQSRDIYRNEQFF
TRBV25-1	TRBJ2-1	CASRTGYNEQFF
TRBV11-3	TRBJ2-1	CASSLPGTGWEQFF
TRBV6-8	TRBJ1-3	CASRSDRASGNTIYF
TRBV18	TRBJ1-3	CASSPPRDTGNTIYF
TRBV28	TRBJ1-1	CASSFSDRGGRAFF
TRBV29-1	TRBJ2-7	CSGSGRSYEQYF
TRBV7-5	TRBJ2-7	CASSPRTGLKLEQYF
TRBV14	TRBJ1-2	CASSQGSPNYGYTF
TRBV10-3	TRBJ2-1	CAISESKGTSLEREQFF
TRBV11-3	TRBJ1-2	CASSPPGHQNYGYTF
TRBV5-3	TRBJ1-1	CARSLWTGENTEAFF
TRBV2	TRBJ1-1	CASSRRTDNTEAFF
TRBV15	TRBJ2-1	CATSRRSGSYNEQFF
TRBV29-1	TRBJ1-5	CSATTGSQPQHF
TRBV7-7	TRBJ2-2	CASSRQGAGTGELFF
TRBV23-1	TRBJ1-4	CASSLDTGEKLFF